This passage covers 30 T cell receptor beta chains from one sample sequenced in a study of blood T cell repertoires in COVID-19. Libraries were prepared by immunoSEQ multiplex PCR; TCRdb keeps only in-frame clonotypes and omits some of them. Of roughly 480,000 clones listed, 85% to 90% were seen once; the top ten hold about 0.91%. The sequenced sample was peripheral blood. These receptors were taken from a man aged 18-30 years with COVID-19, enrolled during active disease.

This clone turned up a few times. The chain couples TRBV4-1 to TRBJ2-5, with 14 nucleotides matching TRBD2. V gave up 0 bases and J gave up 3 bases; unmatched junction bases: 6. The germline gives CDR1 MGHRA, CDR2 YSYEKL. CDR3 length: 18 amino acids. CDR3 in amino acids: CASSQEGGTSGRKETQYF. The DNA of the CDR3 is TGCGCCAGCAGCCAAGAGGGAGGGACTAGCGGGAGAAAAGAGACCCAGTACTTC.

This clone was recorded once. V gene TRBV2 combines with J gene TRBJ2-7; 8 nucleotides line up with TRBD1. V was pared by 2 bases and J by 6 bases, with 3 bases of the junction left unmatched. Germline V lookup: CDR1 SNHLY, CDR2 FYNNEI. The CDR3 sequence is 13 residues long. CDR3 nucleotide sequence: TGTGCCAGCAGTGAACCCGACAGGGGCGAGCAGTACTTC. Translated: CASSEPDRGEQYF. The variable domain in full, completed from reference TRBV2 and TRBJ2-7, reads EPEVTQTPSHQVTQMGQEVILRCVPISNHLYFYWYRQILGQKVEFLVSFYNNEISEKSEIFDDQFSVERPDGSNFTLKIRSTKLEDSAMYFCASSEPDRGEQYFGPGTRLTVT.

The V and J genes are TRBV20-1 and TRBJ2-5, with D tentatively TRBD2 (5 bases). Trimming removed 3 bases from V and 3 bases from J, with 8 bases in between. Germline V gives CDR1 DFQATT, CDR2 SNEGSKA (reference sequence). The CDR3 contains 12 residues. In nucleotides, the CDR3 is TGCAGTGCTAGTCTAGCTAAAGAGACCCAGTACTTC. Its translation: CSASLAKETQYF.

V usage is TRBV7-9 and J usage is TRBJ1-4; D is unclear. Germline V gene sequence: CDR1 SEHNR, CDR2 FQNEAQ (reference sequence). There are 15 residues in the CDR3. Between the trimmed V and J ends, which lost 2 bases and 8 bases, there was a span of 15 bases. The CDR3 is CASSLLAGRGEKLFF. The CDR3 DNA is TGTGCCAGCAGCTTACTTGCCGGCCGAGGGGAAAAACTGTTTTTT.

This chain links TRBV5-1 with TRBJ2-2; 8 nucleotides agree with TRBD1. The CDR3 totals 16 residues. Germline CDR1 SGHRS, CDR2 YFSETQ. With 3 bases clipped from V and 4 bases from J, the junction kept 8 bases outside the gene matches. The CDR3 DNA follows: TGCGCCAGCAGCTCCCCGGGACAGGCAGGCACCGGGGAGCTGTTTTTT. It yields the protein CASSSPGQAGTGELFF.

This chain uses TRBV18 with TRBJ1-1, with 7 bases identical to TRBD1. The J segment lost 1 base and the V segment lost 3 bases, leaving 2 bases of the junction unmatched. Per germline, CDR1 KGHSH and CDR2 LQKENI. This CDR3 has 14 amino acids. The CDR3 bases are TGTGCCAGCTCACCGGACAGGACGAACACTGAAGCTTTCTTT. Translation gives CASSPDRTNTEAFF.

CDR3 amino acids: CASRQGVLGAQHF. CDR3 bases: TGCGCCAGCAGACAGGGCGTCCTGGGGGCCCAGCATTTT. This rearrangement joins TRBV10-2 to TRBJ1-5, with D possibly TRBD1 on 6 matching bases. Trimming removed 6 bases from V and 11 bases from J, with 17 bases in between. The germline CDR1 and CDR2 sequences are WSHSY and SAAADI. The CDR3 sequence is 13 residues long.

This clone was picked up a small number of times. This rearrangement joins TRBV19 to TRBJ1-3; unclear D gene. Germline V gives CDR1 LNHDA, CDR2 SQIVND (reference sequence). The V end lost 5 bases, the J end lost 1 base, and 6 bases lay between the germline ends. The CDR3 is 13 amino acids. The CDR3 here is CASSFVSGNTIYF. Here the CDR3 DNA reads TGTGCCAGTAGTTTCGTATCTGGAAACACCATATATTTT.

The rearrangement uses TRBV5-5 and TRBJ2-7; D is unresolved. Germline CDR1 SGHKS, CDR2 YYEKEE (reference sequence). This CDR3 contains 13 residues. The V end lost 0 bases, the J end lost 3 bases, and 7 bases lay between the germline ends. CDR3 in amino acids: CASSLGALYEQYF. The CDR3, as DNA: TGTGCCAGCAGCTTGGGGGCCCTCTACGAGCAGTACTTC.

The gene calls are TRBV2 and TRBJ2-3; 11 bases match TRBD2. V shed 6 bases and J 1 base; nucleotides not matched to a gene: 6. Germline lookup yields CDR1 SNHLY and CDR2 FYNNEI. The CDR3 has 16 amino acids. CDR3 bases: TGTGCCAGCAGATACGGGACTAGCGGAGGCACAGATACGCAGTATTTT. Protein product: CASRYGTSGGTDTQYF. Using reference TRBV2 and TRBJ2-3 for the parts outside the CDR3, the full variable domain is EPEVTQTPSHQVTQMGQEVILRCVPISNHLYFYWYRQILGQKVEFLVSFYNNEISEKSEIFDDQFSVERPDGSNFTLKIRSTKLEDSAMYFCASRYGTSGGTDTQYFGPGTRLTVL.

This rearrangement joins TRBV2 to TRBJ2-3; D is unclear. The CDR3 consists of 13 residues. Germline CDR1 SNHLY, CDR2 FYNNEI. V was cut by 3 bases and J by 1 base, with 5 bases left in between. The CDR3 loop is CASSEGGTDTQYF. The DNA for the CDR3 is TGTGCCAGCAGTGAGGGCGGCACAGATACGCAGTATTTT.

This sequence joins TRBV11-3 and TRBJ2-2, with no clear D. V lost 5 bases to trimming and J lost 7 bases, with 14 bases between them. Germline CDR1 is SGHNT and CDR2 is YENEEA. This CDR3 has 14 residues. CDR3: CASSRPDTFGELFF. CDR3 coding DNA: TGTGCCAGCAGCCGTCCCGACACGTTCGGGGAGCTGTTTTTT.

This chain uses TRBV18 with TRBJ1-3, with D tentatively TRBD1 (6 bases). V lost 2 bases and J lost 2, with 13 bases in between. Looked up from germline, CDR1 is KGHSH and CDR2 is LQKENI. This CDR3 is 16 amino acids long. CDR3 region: CASSPNRASPGNTIYF. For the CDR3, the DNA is TGTGCCAGCTCACCAAACAGGGCATCGCCTGGAAACACCATATATTTT. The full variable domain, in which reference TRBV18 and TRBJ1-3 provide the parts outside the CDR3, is NAGVMQNPRHLVRRRGQEARLRCSPMKGHSHVYWYRQLPEEGLKFMVYLQKENIIDESGMPKERFSAEFPKEGPSILRIQQVVRGDSAAYFCASSPNRASPGNTIYFGEGSWLTVV.

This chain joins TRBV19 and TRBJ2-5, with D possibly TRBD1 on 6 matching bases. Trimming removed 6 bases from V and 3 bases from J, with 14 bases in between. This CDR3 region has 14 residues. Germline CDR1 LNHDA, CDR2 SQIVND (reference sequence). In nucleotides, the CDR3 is TGTGCCAGTAGACCGACAGGCGGAAAAGAGACCCAGTACTTC. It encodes CASRPTGGKETQYF.

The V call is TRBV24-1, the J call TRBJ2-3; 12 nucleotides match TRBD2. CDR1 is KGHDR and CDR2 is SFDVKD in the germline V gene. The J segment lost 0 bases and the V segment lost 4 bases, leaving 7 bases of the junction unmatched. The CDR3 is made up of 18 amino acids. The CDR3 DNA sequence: TGTGCCACCAGTGACCCCGGTCTAGCGGGAGGGAGCACAGATACGCAGTATTTT. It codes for CATSDPGLAGGSTDTQYF.

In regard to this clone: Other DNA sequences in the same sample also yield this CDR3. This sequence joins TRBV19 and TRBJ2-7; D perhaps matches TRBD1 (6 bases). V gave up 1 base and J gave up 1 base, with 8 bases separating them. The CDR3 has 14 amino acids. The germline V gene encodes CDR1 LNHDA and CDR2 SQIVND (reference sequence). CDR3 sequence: CASSIGQGSYEQYF. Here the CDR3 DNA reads TGTGCCAGTAGTATAGGTCAGGGGTCCTACGAGCAGTACTTC.

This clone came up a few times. The CDR3 spells CASSFGDLSPLHF. The DNA for the CDR3 is TGTGCCAGCAGTTTTGGGGACTTATCACCCCTCCACTTT. This chain connects TRBV6-5 to TRBJ1-6; weak D call: TRBD1 (5 bases). CDR1 MNHEY and CDR2 SVGAGI come from the germline V gene. Trimming left V 4 bases short and J 10 bases short, with 11 bases between. There are 13 residues in the CDR3.

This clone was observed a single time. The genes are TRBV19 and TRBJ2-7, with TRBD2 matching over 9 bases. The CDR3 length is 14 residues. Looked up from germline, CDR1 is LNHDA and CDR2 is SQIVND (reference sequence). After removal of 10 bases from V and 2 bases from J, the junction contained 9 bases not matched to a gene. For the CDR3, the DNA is TGTGCCACCGCCCCCCGCGGGGGGGCCTACGAGCAGTACTTC. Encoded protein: CATAPRGGAYEQYF.

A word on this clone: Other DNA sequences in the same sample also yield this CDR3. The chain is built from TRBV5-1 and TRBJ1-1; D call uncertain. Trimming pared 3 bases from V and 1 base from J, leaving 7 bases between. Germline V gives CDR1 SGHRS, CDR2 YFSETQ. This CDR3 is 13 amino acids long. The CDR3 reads CASSYSGNTEAFF. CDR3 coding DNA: TGCGCCAGCAGCTACTCAGGGAACACTGAAGCTTTCTTT.

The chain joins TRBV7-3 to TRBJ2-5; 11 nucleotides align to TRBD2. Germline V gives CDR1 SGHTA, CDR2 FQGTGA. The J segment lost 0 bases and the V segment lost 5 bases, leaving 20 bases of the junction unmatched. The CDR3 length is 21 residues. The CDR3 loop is CASSLWPIGTSGDEYQETQYF. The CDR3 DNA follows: TGTGCCAGCAGCCTATGGCCCATCGGGACTAGCGGAGACGAGTACCAAGAGACCCAGTACTTC.

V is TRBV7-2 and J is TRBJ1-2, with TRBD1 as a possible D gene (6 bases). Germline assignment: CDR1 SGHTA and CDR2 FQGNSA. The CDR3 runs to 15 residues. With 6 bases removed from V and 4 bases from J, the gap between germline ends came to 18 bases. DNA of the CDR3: TGTGCCAGCAGTCTGTTGCAGGGGAGCAGCTATGGCTACACCTTC. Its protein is CASSLLQGSSYGYTF.

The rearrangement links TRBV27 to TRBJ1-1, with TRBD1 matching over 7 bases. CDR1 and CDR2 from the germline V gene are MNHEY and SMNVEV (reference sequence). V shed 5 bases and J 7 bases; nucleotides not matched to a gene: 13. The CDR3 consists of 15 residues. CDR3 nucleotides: TGTGCCAGCAGTCGCAGGACAGGATTAGGGCTTGAAGCTTTCTTT. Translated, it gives CASSRRTGLGLEAFF.

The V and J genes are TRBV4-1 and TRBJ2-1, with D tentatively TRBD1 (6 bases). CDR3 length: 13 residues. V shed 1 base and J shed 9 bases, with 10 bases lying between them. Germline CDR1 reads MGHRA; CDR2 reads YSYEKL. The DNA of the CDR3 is TGCGCCAGCAGCCAAGGGGGGCGCGGTGAGCAGTTCTTC. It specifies CASSQGGRGEQFF.

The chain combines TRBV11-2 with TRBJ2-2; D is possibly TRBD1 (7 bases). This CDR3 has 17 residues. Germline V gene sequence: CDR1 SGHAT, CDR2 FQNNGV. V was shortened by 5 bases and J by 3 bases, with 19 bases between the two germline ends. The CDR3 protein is CASSRERGRGDTGELFF. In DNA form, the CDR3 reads TGTGCCAGCAGCCGCGAAAGGGGGCGCGGGGACACCGGGGAGCTGTTTTTT.

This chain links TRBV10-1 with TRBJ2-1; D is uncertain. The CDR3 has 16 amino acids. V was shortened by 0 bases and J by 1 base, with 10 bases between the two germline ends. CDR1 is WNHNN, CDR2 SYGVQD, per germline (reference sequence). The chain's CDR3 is CASSESLRASYNEQFF. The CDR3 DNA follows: TGCGCCAGCAGTGAGTCGTTAAGAGCGTCCTACAATGAGCAGTTCTTC.

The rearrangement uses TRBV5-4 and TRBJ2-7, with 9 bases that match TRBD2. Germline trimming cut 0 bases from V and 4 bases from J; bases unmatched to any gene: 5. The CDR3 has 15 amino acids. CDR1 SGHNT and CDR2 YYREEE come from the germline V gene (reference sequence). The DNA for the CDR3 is TGTGCCAGCAGCTTGGGCTCTAGCGGGGAATACGAGCAGTACTTC. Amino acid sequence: CASSLGSSGEYEQYF.

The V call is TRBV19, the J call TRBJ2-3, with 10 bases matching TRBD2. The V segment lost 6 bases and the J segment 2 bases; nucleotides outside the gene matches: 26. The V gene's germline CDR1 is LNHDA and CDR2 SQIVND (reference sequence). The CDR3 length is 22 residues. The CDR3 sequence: CASRNRAYRLAGSLSSTDTQYF. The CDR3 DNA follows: TGTGCCAGTAGGAATAGGGCATACCGACTAGCGGGCTCCCTATCCTCCACAGATACGCAGTATTTT.

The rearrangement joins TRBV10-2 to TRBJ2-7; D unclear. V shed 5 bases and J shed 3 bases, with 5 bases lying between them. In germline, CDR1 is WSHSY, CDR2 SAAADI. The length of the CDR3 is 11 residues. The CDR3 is CASSPNYEQYF. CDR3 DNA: TGCGCCAGCAGTCCAAACTACGAGCAGTACTTC.

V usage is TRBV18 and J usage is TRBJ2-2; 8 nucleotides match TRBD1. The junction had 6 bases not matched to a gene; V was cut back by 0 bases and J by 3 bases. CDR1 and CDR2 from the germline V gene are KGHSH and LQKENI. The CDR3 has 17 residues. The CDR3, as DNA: TGTGCCAGCTCACCACCGGTGGCAGGGGGCGACACCGGGGAGCTGTTTTTT. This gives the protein CASSPPVAGGDTGELFF.

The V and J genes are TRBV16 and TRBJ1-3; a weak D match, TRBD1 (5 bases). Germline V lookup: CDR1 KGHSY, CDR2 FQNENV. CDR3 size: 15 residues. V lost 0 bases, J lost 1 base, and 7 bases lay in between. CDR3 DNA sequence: TGTGCCAGCAGCCAATCGTCAGGGTCTGGAAACACCATATATTTT. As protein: CASSQSSGSGNTIYF.